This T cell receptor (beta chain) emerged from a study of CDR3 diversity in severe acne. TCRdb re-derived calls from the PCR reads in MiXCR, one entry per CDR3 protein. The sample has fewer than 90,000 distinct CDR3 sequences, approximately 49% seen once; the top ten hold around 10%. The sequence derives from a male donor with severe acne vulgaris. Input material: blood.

In DNA, the CDR3 is TGCAGTGCTAGAGATCAGACAGCACCAATGCACAATTCACCCCTCCACTTT. This translates into CSARDQTAPMHNSPLHF. The chain uses TRBV20-1 and TRBJ1-6; D may be TRBD1 (5 bases). The CDR3 runs 17 residues. CDR1 and CDR2 from the germline V gene are DFQATT and SNEGSKA (reference sequence). V was pared by 0 bases and J by 7 bases, with 19 bases between.